Described below is a single TCR beta chain sequence and its context. There is no known antigen for this receptor. Base qualities are not provided; no much larger clone lies one nucleotide away. The TCR beta CDR3 region was amplified with a multiplex PCR system, in which a first round of approximately 10 cycles was run using 32 V-gene forward and 13 J-gene reverse primers. The first PCR round used a QIAGEN Multiplex PCR Kit, and the primer sequences were filed in Chinese patent CN105087789A. A second PCR round added Illumina universal primers using the Phusion High-Fidelity PCR Kit. Paired-end sequencing of TCR libraries was carried out on the Illumina HiSeq X Ten platform at a read length of 151 bp. Per the authors' processing: Cutadapt was used to discard reads without multiplex PCR primers, PEAR merged the read pairs, and MiXCR with default settings called the CDR3 regions. Shannon entropy measured repertoire diversity, and clonality was calculated as one minus the Shannon entropy divided by the ln of the count of productive unique sequences. A clonotype counted as a dominant or high-frequency T-cell clone when its frequency was 0.5% or higher. TCRdb passed the public sequencing reads through fastp at Q25 and MiXCR, retaining productive beta sequences. Under each unique CDR3 protein, matching rows form one entry showing the most common genes and DNA. The V and J calls come from TCRdb's annotation, not from the publication. This sample is represented by some 10,000 distinct CDR3 sequences; roughly a third of them were singletons. Together, the top ten hold about 11% of the sample.

This specimen belongs to a study of immune heterogeneity within non-small cell lung tumors listed by TCRdb under 2018. The study in broad terms: By histology, the tumors included roughly 9 non-squamous carcinomas, a handful of squamous cell carcinomas and 1 tumor not otherwise specified. To examine intratumoral immune heterogeneity, the study used whole-exome sequencing, RNA-seq and TCR beta repertoire sequencing on multiple spatially distinct regions of each NSCLC tumor. For mutant peptides 8 to 11 amino acids long, netMHCpan-3.0 predicted neoantigen binding to the HLA alleles of each patient. Transcriptome data were available for just 40 to 50 loci from about a dozen patients, whereas TCR repertoire analysis spanned under 65 tumor loci from 15 patients.

Spanning cysteine to phenylalanine, the CDR3 consists of 14 amino acids. The sequence is cut down to CDR3 DNA, 42 bases in frame from base 1. The CDR1 and CDR2 encoded by the germline V gene are SGHNT and YENEEA. V and J are truncated by 1 base and 1 base respectively, leaving an intervening sequence of 5 bases. Genomic DNA was extracted from bulk tumor tissue and used as the TCR template, and about 0.65 ug gDNA was amplified per sample. During surgery, several biopsies were collected from each primary tumor and placed as far from one another as possible within the tumor mass. The study cohort was described as untreated, and patients were newly diagnosed NSCLC cases undergoing curative surgery. The donors were fewer than 18 patients with newly diagnosed non-small cell lung cancer who were having surgery with curative intent. Resected tumor masses were reviewed by two independent pathologists. Sequencing was performed only on DNA and RNA samples of high quality.

Overall results and qualifications from the work: High-frequency TCR beta clonotypes were largely distinct between individual patients. Local tumor mutational burden and local T-cell repertoire clonality had a statistically significant but moderate positive correlation (R around 0.36). Within a patient, identical dominant CDR3B clonotypes were found to recur across loci, yet unique high-frequency clones were also harbored in different tumor locations.

The chain is encoded by TRBV11-3 joined to TRBJ1-3, with the D gene uncertain. The sequencing input was lung tumor tissue. The sequence came from a man in his sixties with non-small cell lung cancer. The CDR3 region reads CASSLVGSGNTIYF. The DNA sequence is TGTGCCAGCAGCTTAGTCGGATCTGGAAACACCATATATTTT.